These 18 T cell receptor beta chains were all obtained from the same sample, sequenced in a study of blood T cell repertoires in COVID-19. Repertoires were generated with immunoSEQ multiplex PCR, while TCRdb's copy carries only in-frame clones and drops some. Among about 140,000 clones listed, 75% to 85% were seen once. The source material was peripheral blood. These TCRs come from a man aged 45-60 years with acute or convalescent COVID-19.

The chain has TRBV7-9 and TRBJ1-1; 8 nucleotides align to TRBD1. The trim removed 0 bases at V and 4 bases at J, leaving 4 bases unmatched. The CDR3 is made up of 15 amino acids. Germline CDR1 and CDR2: SEHNR and FQNEAQ (reference sequence). In nucleotides, the CDR3 is TGTGCCAGCAGCTTAGCTACAGGGGGTAGCACTGAAGCTTTCTTT. Translation gives CASSLATGGSTEAFF.

The rearrangement links TRBV7-6 to TRBJ2-7; TRBD1 matches at 9 bases. The ends lost 2 bases at V and 4 bases at J; junction bases unmatched: 6. CDR1 and CDR2 from the germline V gene are SGHVS and FNYEAQ. The CDR3 consists of 15 residues. This chain's CDR3 is CASSLLSGQGYEQYF. DNA of the CDR3: TGTGCCAGCAGCTTACTGTCCGGACAGGGGTACGAGCAGTACTTC.

This clone was recorded only once. The chain joins TRBV18 to TRBJ2-1; 10 positions agree with TRBD2. Germline CDR1 KGHSH, CDR2 LQKENI. This CDR3 region has 15 residues. With V trimmed by 3 bases and J by 6 bases, 5 bases remained unmatched. The CDR3 coding sequence is TGTGCCAGCTCACCCTCTAGCGGGAGTATCAATGAGCAGTTCTTC. This codes for CASSPSSGSINEQFF.

This clone occurred once. The chain carries TRBV5-3 and TRBJ2-1; 8 positions match TRBD2. TRBV5-3 is filed as an ORF, its function uncertain. The CDR3 consists of 17 residues. J gave up 0 bases and V 4 bases, and 9 bases lay outside the gene matches. The CDR3 bases are TGTGCCAGAAGCGAAGGGACTAGTTGGAGCTCCTACAATGAGCAGTTCTTC. As protein: CARSEGTSWSSYNEQFF.

CDR3 nucleotide sequence: TGTGCCAGCAGCCAAGGGGCGGGGGGTAGAAACTATGGCTACACCTTC. It is translated as CASSQGAGGRNYGYTF. V and J are TRBV4-2 and TRBJ1-2, with TRBD1 as a possible D gene (5 bases). V lost 1 base and J lost 2, with 14 bases in between. Looked up from germline, CDR1 is LGHNA and CDR2 is YNFKEQ. This CDR3 has 16 amino acids.

The rearrangement links TRBV6-2 or TRBV6-3 to TRBJ2-2; tentative D call: TRBD1 (6 bases). The germline CDR1 and CDR2 sequences are MNHEY and SVGEGT. The CDR3 has 17 amino acids. The V and J ends lost 1 base and 4 bases respectively, with 16 bases between them. CDR3 nucleotides: TGTGCCAGCAGTTACTTTTTACAGGGATATAGCACCGGGGAGCTGTTTTTT. Amino acids: CASSYFLQGYSTGELFF.

This clone was detected a few times. The rearrangement joins TRBV28 to TRBJ1-3; TRBD1 is a possible D gene (6 bases). Germline V CDR1 and CDR2: MDHEN, SYDVKM. V lost 5 bases and J lost 4, with 21 bases in between. This CDR3 spans 17 amino acids. CDR3 amino acids: CASSPLREGDAGNTIYF. CDR3 bases: TGTGCCAGCAGTCCCCTCAGAGAGGGGGACGCGGGAAACACCATATATTTT.

For the CDR3, the DNA is TGTGCCGGCTACACAGGGAATAATTCACCCCTCCACTTT. As protein: CAGYTGNNSPLHF. The chain couples TRBV30 to TRBJ1-6; D is perhaps TRBD1 (6 bases). V lost 8 bases and J 5 bases, leaving 13 bases between the germline ends. Germline V lookup: CDR1 GTSNPN, CDR2 SVGIG (reference sequence). CDR3 length equals 13 residues.

This clone has only a few counts. The J gene is TRBJ1-4, the V gene TRBV14, with D perhaps matching TRBD1 (6 bases). V lost 3 bases and J 14 bases, leaving 13 bases between the germline ends. The CDR3 totals 12 residues. In germline, CDR1 is SGHDN, CDR2 FVKESK. Here the CDR3 reads CASSQPGHGLFF. CDR3 nucleotides: TGTGCCAGCAGCCAGCCGGGACACGGGCTGTTTTTT. The complete variable domain, with remaining parts taken from reference TRBV14 and TRBJ1-4, reads EAGVTQFPSHSVIEKGQTVTLRCDPISGHDNLYWYRRVMGKEIKFLLHFVKESKQDESGMPNNRFLAERTGGTYSTLKVQPAELEDSGVYFCASSQPGHGLFFGSGTQLSVL.

This chain joins TRBV19 and TRBJ1-4; TRBD1 aligns across 8 bases. The germline V gene has CDR1 LNHDA and CDR2 SQIVND (reference sequence). Trimming cost V 4 bases and J 6 bases; bases outside gene matches: 4. This CDR3 has 14 residues. The CDR3 DNA sequence: TGTGCCAGTAGTAGCGGACAGGGTCATGAAAAACTGTTTTTT. The encoded protein is CASSSGQGHEKLFF.

This clone appeared once. This chain joins TRBV28 and TRBJ2-6; a possible D gene is TRBD2 (5 bases). Germline V gene data show CDR1 as MDHEN and CDR2 as SYDVKM. Deletions cut 3 bases from V and 1 base from J, with 7 bases between. CDR3 length: 15 residues. The CDR3 nucleotides are TGTGCCAGCAGTTTTTCGGGATCTGGGGCCAACGTCCTGACTTTC. It is translated as CASSFSGSGANVLTF.

The rearrangement joins TRBV6-5 to TRBJ1-1, with D possibly TRBD1 on 6 matching bases. This CDR3 spans 14 amino acids. CDR1 is MNHEY, CDR2 SVGAGI, per germline. Trimming pared 6 bases from V and 1 base from J, leaving 12 bases between. CDR3: CASRDTGTNTEAFF. The CDR3 DNA reads TGTGCCAGCAGGGATACAGGGACGAACACTGAAGCTTTCTTT.

CDR3 sequence (DNA): TGTGCCAGCTCACAACAGCGTGCACAGGTCAATCAGCCCCAGCATTTT. Translating gives CASSQQRAQVNQPQHF. The V gene is TRBV18, the J gene TRBJ1-5; weak D call: TRBD1 (5 bases). Trimming left V 4 bases short and J 3 bases short, with 16 bases between. This CDR3 is built from 16 residues. Per germline, CDR1 KGHSH and CDR2 LQKENI.

The V call is TRBV11-1, the J call TRBJ1-1; D is unclear. The length of the CDR3 is 14 residues. Germline loops: CDR1 SGHAT, CDR2 FQDESV (reference sequence). V was shortened by 1 base and J by 4 bases, with 10 bases between the two germline ends. The CDR3 sequence is CASSLETPSTEAFF. DNA for the CDR3: TGTGCCAGCAGCTTAGAAACACCGTCCACTGAAGCTTTCTTT.

This chain joins TRBV7-3 and TRBJ2-1, with D hard to call. Looked up from germline, CDR1 is SGHTA and CDR2 is FQGTGA. The CDR3 is 12 amino acids. Trimming took 4 bases from V and 10 from J, leaving 11 bases between them. CDR3 residues: CASSSSSGEQFF. CDR3 DNA: TGTGCCAGCAGCTCCTCGTCAGGAGAGCAGTTCTTC.

The chain joins TRBV5-1 to TRBJ1-4, with 11 bases that match TRBD1. This CDR3 comprises 15 residues. Germline-derived CDR1 and CDR2 are SGHRS and YFSETQ. V gave up 4 bases and J gave up 7 bases; unmatched junction bases: 6. In DNA, the CDR3 is TGCGCCAGCAGCACCGGACAGGGGGCTTCTGAAAAACTGTTTTTT. This translates into CASSTGQGASEKLFF.

The CDR3 nucleotides are TGTGCCAGCAGCTCCAGGACTAGCCCATCCACAGATACGCAGTATTTT. As protein: CASSSRTSPSTDTQYF. This chain joins TRBV16 and TRBJ2-3; TRBD2 matches 8 bases. The CDR3 covers 16 residues. Germline CDR1 is KGHSY and CDR2 is FQNENV. The V and J ends lost 5 bases and 2 bases, in that order; junction bases with no gene match: 9.

This chain joins TRBV10-3 and TRBJ1-1; 7 nucleotides agree with TRBD1. This CDR3 region has 14 residues. CDR1 and CDR2 (germline): ENHRY, SYGVKD. Trimming at V came to 5 bases and at J to 1 base, leaving 4 bases not matched to a gene. The CDR3 bases are TGTGCCATCAGTACAGGGGCGGAGAACACTGAAGCTTTCTTT. As protein: CAISTGAENTEAFF.